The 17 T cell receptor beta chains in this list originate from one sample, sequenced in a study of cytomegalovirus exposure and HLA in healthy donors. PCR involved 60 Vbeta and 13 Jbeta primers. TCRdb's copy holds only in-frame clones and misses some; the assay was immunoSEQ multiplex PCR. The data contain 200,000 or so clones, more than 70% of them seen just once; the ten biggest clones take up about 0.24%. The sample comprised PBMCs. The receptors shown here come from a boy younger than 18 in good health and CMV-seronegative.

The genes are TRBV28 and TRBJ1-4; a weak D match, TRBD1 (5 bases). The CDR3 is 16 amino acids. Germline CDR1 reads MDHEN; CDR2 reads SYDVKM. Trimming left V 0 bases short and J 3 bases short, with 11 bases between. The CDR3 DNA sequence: TGTGCCAGCAGTTTATGGACAGCTTCTGCTAATGAAAAACTGTTTTTT. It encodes CASSLWTASANEKLFF.

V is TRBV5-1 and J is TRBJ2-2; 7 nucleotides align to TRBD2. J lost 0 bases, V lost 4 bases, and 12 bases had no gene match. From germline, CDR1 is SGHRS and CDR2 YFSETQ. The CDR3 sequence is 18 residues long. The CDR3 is CASSLKSSGDANTGELFF. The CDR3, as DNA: TGCGCCAGCAGCCTTAAGTCCAGCGGGGATGCGAACACCGGGGAGCTGTTTTTT.

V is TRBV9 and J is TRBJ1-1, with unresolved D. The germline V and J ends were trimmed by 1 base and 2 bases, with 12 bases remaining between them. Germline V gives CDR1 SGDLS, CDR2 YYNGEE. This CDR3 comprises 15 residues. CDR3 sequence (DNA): TGTGCCAGCAGCGTAAGCATGAGTCAAAACACTGAAGCTTTCTTT. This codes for CASSVSMSQNTEAFF.

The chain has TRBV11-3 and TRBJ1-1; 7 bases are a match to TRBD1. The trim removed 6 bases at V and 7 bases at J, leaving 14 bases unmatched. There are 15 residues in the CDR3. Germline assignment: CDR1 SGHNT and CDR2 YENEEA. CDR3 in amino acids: CASSSGQQNRGEAFF. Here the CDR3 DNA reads TGTGCCAGCAGTTCCGGACAGCAGAACAGGGGTGAAGCTTTCTTT.

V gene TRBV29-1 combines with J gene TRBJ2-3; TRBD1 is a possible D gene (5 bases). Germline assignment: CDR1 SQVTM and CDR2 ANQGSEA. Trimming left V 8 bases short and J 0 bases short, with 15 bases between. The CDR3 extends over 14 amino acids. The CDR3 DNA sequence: TGCAGCTCCAGCCACAGGTTGAGCACAGATACGCAGTATTTT. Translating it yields CSSSHRLSTDTQYF.

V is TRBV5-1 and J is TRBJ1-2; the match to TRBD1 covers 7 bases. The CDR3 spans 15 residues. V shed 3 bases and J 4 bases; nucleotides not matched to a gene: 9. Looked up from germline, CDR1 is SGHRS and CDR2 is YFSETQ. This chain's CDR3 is CASSSKDRVGYGYTF. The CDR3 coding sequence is TGCGCCAGCAGCTCAAAAGACAGGGTGGGCTATGGCTACACCTTC. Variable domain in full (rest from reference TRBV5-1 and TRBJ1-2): KAGVTQTPRYLIKTRGQQVTLSCSPISGHRSVSWYQQTPGQGLQFLFEYFSETQRNKGNFPGRFSGRQFSNSRSEMNVSTLELGDSALYLCASSSKDRVGYGYTFGSGTRLTVV.

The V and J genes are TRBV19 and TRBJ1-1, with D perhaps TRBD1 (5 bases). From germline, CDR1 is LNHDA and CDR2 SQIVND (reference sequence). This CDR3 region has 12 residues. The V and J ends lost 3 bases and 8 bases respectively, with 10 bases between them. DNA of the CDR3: TGTGCCAGTAGTATTTGGGGGGTAGAAGCTTTCTTT. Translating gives CASSIWGVEAFF.

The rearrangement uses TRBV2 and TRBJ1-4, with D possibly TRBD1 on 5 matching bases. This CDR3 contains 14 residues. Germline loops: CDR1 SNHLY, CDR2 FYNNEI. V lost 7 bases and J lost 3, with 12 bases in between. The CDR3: CASISPGANEKLFF. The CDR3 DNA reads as TGTGCCAGCATTTCCCCGGGGGCTAATGAAAAACTGTTTTTT.

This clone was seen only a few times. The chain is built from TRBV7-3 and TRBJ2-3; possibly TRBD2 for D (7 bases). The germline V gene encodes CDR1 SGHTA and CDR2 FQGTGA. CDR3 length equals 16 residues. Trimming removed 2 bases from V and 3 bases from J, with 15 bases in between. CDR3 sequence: CASSLSGGGGTDTQYF. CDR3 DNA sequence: TGTGCCAGCAGCTTATCCGGCGGGGGCGGGACAGATACGCAGTATTTT.

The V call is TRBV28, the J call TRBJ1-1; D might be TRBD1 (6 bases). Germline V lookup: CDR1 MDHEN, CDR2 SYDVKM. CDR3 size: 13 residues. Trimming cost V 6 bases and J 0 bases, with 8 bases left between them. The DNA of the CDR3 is TGTGCCAGCAGGACAGGACTGAACACTGAAGCTTTCTTT. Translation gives CASRTGLNTEAFF.

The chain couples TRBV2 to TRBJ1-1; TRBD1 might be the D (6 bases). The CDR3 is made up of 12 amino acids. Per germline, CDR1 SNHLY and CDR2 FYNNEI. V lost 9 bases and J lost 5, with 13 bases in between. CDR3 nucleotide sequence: TGTGCCAGTACAGGGTCCTGGACTGAAGCTTTCTTT. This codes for CASTGSWTEAFF.

The CDR3 DNA sequence: TGTGCCAGCAGTGAAGTAAGGACTAGCGGGGGGCGCTCTGAGACCCAGTACTTC. Its translation is CASSEVRTSGGRSETQYF. The V and J genes are TRBV6-1 and TRBJ2-5; 14 bases agree with TRBD2. V trimming: 1 base; J trimming: 5 bases; junction bases outside the gene matches: 9. Germline-derived CDR1 and CDR2 are MNHNS and SASEGT. The CDR3 extends over 18 amino acids.

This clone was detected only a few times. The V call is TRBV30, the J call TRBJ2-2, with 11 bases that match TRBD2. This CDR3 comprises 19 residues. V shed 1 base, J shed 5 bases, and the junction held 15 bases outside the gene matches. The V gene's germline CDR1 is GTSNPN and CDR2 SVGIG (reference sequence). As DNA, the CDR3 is TGTGCCTGGAGTGGATTCCTTCCCCCTAGCGGGAGGAATACCGGGGAGCTGTTTTTT. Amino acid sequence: CAWSGFLPPSGRNTGELFF.

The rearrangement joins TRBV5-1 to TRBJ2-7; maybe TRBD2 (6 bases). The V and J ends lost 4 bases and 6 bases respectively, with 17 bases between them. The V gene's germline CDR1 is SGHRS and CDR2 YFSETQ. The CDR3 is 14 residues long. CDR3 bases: TGCGCCAGCAGCCCGATCGGGAGTCTCGTCGAGCAGTACTTC. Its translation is CASSPIGSLVEQYF.

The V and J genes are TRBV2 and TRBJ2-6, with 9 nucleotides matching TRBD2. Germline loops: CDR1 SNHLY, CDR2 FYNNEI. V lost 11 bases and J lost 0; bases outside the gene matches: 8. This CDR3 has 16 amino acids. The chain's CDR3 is CAGRGGLSSGANVLTF. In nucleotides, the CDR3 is TGTGCCGGGCGGGGGGGGCTAAGCTCTGGGGCCAACGTCCTGACTTTC.

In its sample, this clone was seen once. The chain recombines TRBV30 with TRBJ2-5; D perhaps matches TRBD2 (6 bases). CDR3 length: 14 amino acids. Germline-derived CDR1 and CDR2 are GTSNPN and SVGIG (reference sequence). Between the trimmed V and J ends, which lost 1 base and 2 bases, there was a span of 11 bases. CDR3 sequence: CAWSGWGEQETQYF. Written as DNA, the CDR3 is TGTGCCTGGAGTGGTTGGGGGGAACAAGAGACCCAGTACTTC.

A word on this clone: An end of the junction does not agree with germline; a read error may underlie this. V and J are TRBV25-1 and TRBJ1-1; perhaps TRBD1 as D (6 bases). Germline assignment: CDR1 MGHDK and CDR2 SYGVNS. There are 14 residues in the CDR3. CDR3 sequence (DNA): TGTGCCAGCAGTGTAACAGGGACGAACACTGCAGCTTTCTTT. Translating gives CASSVTGTNTAAFF.